This TCR beta chain was recovered during a study of blood T cells in healthy people across ages. The authors ran a second PCR of 7 to 11 cycles using a sample-barcoded 5' primer and a J-beta primer mix. TCRdb itself ran the 5' RACE reads through MiXCR, one entry per CDR3 protein. The sample records around 1,800,000 distinct CDR3 sequences, roughly two fifths being singletons. CDR3 length: 15 residues. Losses at the gene ends were 6 bases for V and 5 bases for J; bases not matched to a gene: 8. Per the germline V gene, CDR1 is MNHEY and CDR2 is SVGAGI. The source material was blood. The source of this sequence is a human donor in good health. V and J are TRBV6-5 and TRBJ2-1; 9 bases agree with TRBD1. The CDR3 DNA reads as TGTGCCAGCAGCTGGAACAGGGGGCTTAACAATGAGCAGTTCTTC. Its protein is CASSWNRGLNNEQFF.